This T cell receptor beta chain was sequenced during a study of T cells expressing NK-cell markers. The CDR3 totals 12 residues. Germline V CDR1 and CDR2: MNHEY, SVGAGI. TCRdb reprocessed the 5' RACE reads and stores each CDR3 protein as one record, lacking DNA. The sample has about 390,000 distinct CDR3 sequences; the top ten hold over 8.5%. Sequencing was performed on blood T cells: a sorted CD56 or NKG2C T cell subset, CD4+ or CD8+ T cells, or bulk PBMC T cells (not recorded which). The J gene is TRBJ1-2, the V gene TRBV6-5. The TCR comes from a woman in her 50s in good health. The CDR3 protein is CASSPYGNGYTF.